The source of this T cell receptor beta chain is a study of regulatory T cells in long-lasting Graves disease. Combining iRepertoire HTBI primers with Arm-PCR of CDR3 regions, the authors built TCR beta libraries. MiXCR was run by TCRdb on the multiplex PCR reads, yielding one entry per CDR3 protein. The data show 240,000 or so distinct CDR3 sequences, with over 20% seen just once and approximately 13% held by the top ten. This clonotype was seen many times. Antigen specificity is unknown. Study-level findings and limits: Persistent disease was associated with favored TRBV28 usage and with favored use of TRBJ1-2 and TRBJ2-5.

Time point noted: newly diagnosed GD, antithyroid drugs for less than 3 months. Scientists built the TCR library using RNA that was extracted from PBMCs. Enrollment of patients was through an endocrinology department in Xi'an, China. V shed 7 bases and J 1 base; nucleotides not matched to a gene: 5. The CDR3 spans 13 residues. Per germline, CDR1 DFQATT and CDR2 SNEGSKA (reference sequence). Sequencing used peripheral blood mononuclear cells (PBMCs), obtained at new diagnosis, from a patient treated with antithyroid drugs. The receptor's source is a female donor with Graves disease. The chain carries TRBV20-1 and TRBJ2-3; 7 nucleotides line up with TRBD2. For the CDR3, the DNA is TGCAGTGACGATGCGGGGGGCACAGATACGCAGTATTTT. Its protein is CSDDAGGTDTQYF.